A few counts support the clone carrying this T cell receptor beta chain. The data were taken from a study of tumor-infiltrating lymphocytes in primary liver carcinoma. TCR beta cDNA was made from approximately 540 ng total RNA with a constant-region primer. Library construction for TCR beta comprised three nested multiplex PCR rounds performed with slightly modified ARM-PCR. TRBV1-TRBV30 forward primers paired with a C-beta reverse primer drove the first two PCR rounds, about 10 cycles each. TCRdb independently ran MiXCR on the multiplex PCR reads; one entry per CDR3 protein. The sample has approximately 310,000 distinct CDR3 sequences, 65% seen once. The study extracted blood RNA from unsorted whole blood and also extracted germline DNA. CDR1 and CDR2 from the germline V gene are KGHDR and SFDVKD. After removal of 4 bases from V and 6 bases from J, the junction contained 4 bases not matched to a gene. The CDR3 has 15 amino acids.

Material for sequencing was peripheral blood. The chain joins TRBV24-1 to TRBJ2-2; 10 bases match TRBD1. This TCR was sampled from a man aged 35-49 years with primary liver carcinoma and hepatitis B virus infection. The CDR3 here is CATSDTGTGAGELFF. The CDR3 DNA reads TGTGCCACCAGTGACACCGGGACAGGGGCCGGGGAGCTGTTTTTT.